This T cell receptor beta chain is from a study of T cell repertoires in cytomegalovirus infection (dated by TCRdb to the late 2010s). The study in broad terms: Because public TCR beta signatures pointed to carriage of CMV infection together with the matching HLA type, the HLA type of each donor mattered for the analysis. Paper-wide results and their limitations: The ex vivo response was dominated by HLA-C-restricted CMV-specific TCR beta clonotypes, and the single most frequent clonotype in two of eight donors was supplied by these HLA-C-restricted clonotypes. In both this cohort and an independent roughly 350-donor cohort, the cumulative frequency of public TCR beta family members distinguished carriers of CMV infection plus the relevant HLA type.

The sequencer was an Illumina HiSeq 1500. Using fastp trimming at Q25 and MiXCR clonotype assembly, TCRdb reanalyzed the public sequencing data and kept in-frame beta chains. One record per CDR3 amino acid sequence lists the most common genes and DNA. This sample lists 600,000 to 800,000 distinct CDR3 sequences; 24% were detected once. Approximately 8% of the sample is taken by the ten largest. Worth noting for this clonotype: Its antigen is unknown. Base qualities were left out, and no much larger clone turns up one base away.

This receptor was taken from a human donor in good health (CMV status not recorded). Some clones in this sample may be carry-over from other donors' samples. The sequencing sample was made of CD8+ T cells from PBMCs.

For the CDR3, the sequence is CASSWPAGGSYFYNEQFF. The DNA sequence is as follows: TGTGCCAGCAGTTGGCCAGCGGGGGGCTCCTATTTCTACAATGAGCAGTTCTTC. The sequence links TRBV6-2 or TRBV6-3 to TRBJ2-1; 9 junctional bases match TRBD2. Its CDR3 holds 18 amino acids, cysteine through phenylalanine. The entry retains the CDR3 DNA only, 54 bases that are in frame from base 1. From a lookup of the germline V gene, CDR1 and CDR2 are MNHEY and SVGEGT. V is pruned by 4 bases and J by 3 bases, leaving 13 bases of the junction without a gene match.